This TCR beta chain was retrieved from a study of cytomegalovirus exposure and HLA in healthy donors (dated by TCRdb to the late 2010s). A note on the overall study: In an earlier analysis of about 560 of the donors, approximately 260 Gb of sequence data and 90 million to 120 million unique TCR beta sequences from about 179 million T cells were reported. Roughly 300 gigabases of sequencing data and approximately 84 million unique TCR sequences were included in an early release covering several hundred HLA-typed donors. The genetic ancestry cluster associated with self-reported Caucasian donors included roughly four fifths of the roughly 380 genotyped donors. The study aimed to test whether signatures of past pathogen exposure could be identified by cataloging public T cell receptors. Using immunosequencing, the study profiled T cell repertoires from fewer than 850 subjects and related those repertoires to cytomegalovirus serostatus. A separate validation cohort of roughly 130 different subjects was used in addition to the approximately 670-subject first cohort. To predict cytomegalovirus infection status, the study combined high-throughput TCR immunosequencing, statistical association of individual TCRs with disease status, and machine learning. A later analysis re-analyzed previously published TCR beta repertoires from about 730 donors and added high-resolution HLA genotyping to study TCR occurrence patterns. Rather than drawing on any new phenotypic data, the later analysis identified candidate immune exposures from TCR beta sequences and the way those sequences occurred across donors. In an earlier analysis of roughly 580 of the donors, high-throughput TCR beta sequencing was used to judge whether each TCR beta V gene segment behaved as functional or pseudogenic. Donor age, sex, ethnicity and CMV serostatus were compiled together with the repertoire data. Genome-wide SNP genotypes for about 65% of the 666 donors were used in a later genetic analysis, which treated that subset as a discovery cohort. Every repertoire in the discovery cohort had been generated on one and the same sequencing platform. HLA typing covered class I and class II loci at four-digit resolution. The number of typed donors differed by locus: about 620-640 for A, B, C, DRB1 and DQB1; 500 to 550 for DQA1; 600 to 610 for DPA1; and about 470 for DPB1. Four to six DR-DQ haplotypes were handled as single units for association and clustering, since linkage in the cohort was strong. Across 300 to 500 genotyped donors of the cohort, an average of approximately 240,000 unique TCR beta nucleotide sequences per donor were sequenced, and roughly 20% of those sequences were non-productive. Here is what the overall study found, with its caveats: V-gene and J-gene trimming of TCR beta chains was associated with a missense DCLRE1C variant in a later genetic analysis, and the association was replicated in an independent cohort. Presence/absence analyses assumed roughly uniform sequencing depth across donors, an assumption that may not hold. A cluster of highly shared sequence variants was judged likely to represent a technical artifact of the sequencing pipeline. A total of 164 TCR beta chains were listed by the study as associated with cytomegalovirus. The cohort was sequenced for TCR beta chains only, and without alpha or paired-chain data the features that could be detected were limited. In an earlier analysis of some 540 of the donors, most TCR beta V segments appeared in productive rearrangements about 90% or about 30% of the time, broadly matching IMGT annotations. In a later analysis, most CMV-associated TCR beta chains were found to appear HLA-restricted, with HLA associations seemingly driven largely by CMV exposure. The classifier was reported to diagnose cytomegalovirus status with high specificity and sensitivity in both the original cohort and the validation cohort. Because counts were too low, about 18 rarely observed V segments, including chromosome 9 orphons, were excluded from the earlier analysis of around 640 of the donors. In a later genetic analysis, fewer N-insertions in productive TCRs were reported among donors in an Asian-associated ancestry cluster than the 666-donor mean. In a later analysis, HLA-associated TCR beta chains showed more clonal expansion and lower generation probabilities than non-associated chains that were equally common. The only immune exposure information available for the cohort was CMV serostatus. It was suggested by the authors that the approach could potentially be generalized to other disease states and immunological phenotypes. A few of the identified cytomegalovirus-associated TCR beta chains were confirmed in vitro to be specific for cytomegalovirus antigens. According to a later analysis, TCR association rates differed among HLA loci, with DRB1 alleles showing the most associated TCRs and HLA-C alleles showing the fewest. A further reported finding was that TCR beta sequences accurately predicted the HLA-A and HLA-B alleles for most subjects in the first cohort. Because the 87-base-pair reads could not distinguish some IMGT-functional V segments, including TRBV6-2 and TRBV6-3, those segments were excluded. A later analysis associated 16,951 TCR beta sequences with specific HLA alleles at a false discovery rate of 0.05. Linkage disequilibrium might explain the correlated functional status among segregating V segments, but an unknown experimental factor could not be excluded. Because HLA typing was unavailable for some donors at each locus, only the typed subset was used in association tests. Assigning TCR associations to individual alleles was difficult when HLA alleles, especially DR and DQ, strongly co-occurred. Most TCR sequences were observed very rarely across donors, whereas some public TCRs were present in many individuals. Several of the top co-occurrence clusters appeared to be linked to parvovirus B19, influenza, CMV and Epstein-Barr virus, according to a later analysis.

This clone appeared once. The antigen this receptor binds is unknown. A junction end diverges from the germline sequence, so it may reflect a read error. The library was generated by the immunoSEQ multiplex PCR assay. For the multiplex PCR, a mixture combining 60 forward primers for TCR Vbeta segments and 13 reverse primers for TCR Jbeta segments was used. The CDR3 region of rearranged TCR beta genes was amplified from genomic DNA with a multiplex PCR assay. Amplified TCR beta libraries were sequenced as 87-base-pair reads on the Illumina HiSeq System. The study's own analysis went as follows. A later analysis counted 65 million to 90 million unique TCR beta chains across the 500 to 850 repertoires, and 10 million to 11 million of these chains were shared by at least two donors. To remove PCR and sequencing errors, raw reads were error-corrected and collapsed into unique sequences using a nearest-neighbor algorithm that merged closely related sequences. To assign V, D and J gene segments, CDR3 sequences were aligned to IMGT reference sequences. Each retained sequence needed at least a six-nucleotide match to both a V gene segment and a J gene segment. A rearrangement was called productive if the CDR3 had no stop codons and remained in frame with V and J, and every other rearrangement was called non-productive. CDR3 was defined by IMGT convention, running from the second conserved V-encoded cysteine to the conserved J-encoded phenylalanine. Sequences without an unambiguous match to a single V gene segment were excluded from the earlier analysis of about 630 of the donors. In an earlier analysis of 587 of the donors, a V segment was called functional when productive rearrangements were above 56.7%, and segregating when the standard deviation between donors exceeded 5%. To diagnose cytomegalovirus status from the catalog of TCR beta chain sequences, a statistical classification framework was built. V and J gene assignment, in a later analysis, came from comparing TCR nucleotide sequences with IMGT/GENE-DB human TR gene sequences. The TCRdist pipeline was used in a later analysis to assign CDR3 sequences and most-parsimonious VDJ recombination scenarios. A later analysis defined each TCR beta chain by its CDR3 amino acid sequence plus V-gene family, and excluded reads lacking a unique V-gene family. As a way to deal with suspected cross-contamination and a sequencing artifact, a later analysis dropped 450 to 700 nucleotide sequences that were highly shared and had low generation probability. A later analysis calculated a clonal expansion index for each public chain from normalized within-repertoire ranks of inferred template counts. In a later analysis, generation probabilities were computed with a VDJ recombination model fitted to out-of-frame rearrangements, and the resulting probabilities were checked against IGoR. A later analysis scored TCR-TCR, TCR-HLA and TCR-CMV co-occurrence with hypergeometric tests, applying a repertoire-size bias correction to TCR pairs. To estimate false discovery rates, a later analysis permuted the HLA or CMV assignments 20 times. In a later analysis, co-occurring TCRs were grouped with DBSCAN, and TCRdist sequence similarity was added when clustering was performed within HLA-allele-positive subsets. Repertoires with fewer than 30,000 or more than 120,000 public chains were left out of co-occurrence clustering, as were a handful of repertoires with anomalous nucleotide sharing. TCRdb re-hosts the immuneACCESS table, in-frame sequences only. Its copies lack some clones; in the studies checked, an unresolved V gene accounts for under half of them, and the cause for the rest is not known. That table is the source of V, J and clone size, and D and trimming were worked out from the DNA. The sample includes around 100,000 clones, with roughly 80% observed a single time. Clones ranked in the top ten supply approximately 3.7% of the sample.

In total, 630 or so healthy bone marrow donors made up the cohort. At the time of sampling, all cohort members were nominally healthy, though unrecorded immune exposures were likely present. The donor tested CMV seropositive, placing the donor among the roughly 270 seropositive members of the cohort. Each donor provided a peripheral blood sample, and peripheral blood mononuclear cells were used for TCR beta sequencing. Genomic DNA was extracted from the blood cell samples with the Qiagen DNeasy Blood Extraction Kit. Based on the germline V gene (reference sequence), the CDR1 and CDR2 sequences are SEHNR and FQNEAQ. The CDR3 runs 12 residues from the cysteine to the phenylalanine. Of the read, only the CDR3 DNA is kept; its 36 bases are in frame from base 1.

This chain joins TRBV7-9 to TRBJ1-1; 6 matching bases give a weak D call of TRBD1. The sequence derives from a man aged 45-60 years in good health and CMV-seropositive. Specimen: PBMCs. CDR3 region: CSSSLGQTEAFF. The DNA sequence follows: TGTTCCAGCAGCTTAGGACAGACTGAAGCTTTCTTT.